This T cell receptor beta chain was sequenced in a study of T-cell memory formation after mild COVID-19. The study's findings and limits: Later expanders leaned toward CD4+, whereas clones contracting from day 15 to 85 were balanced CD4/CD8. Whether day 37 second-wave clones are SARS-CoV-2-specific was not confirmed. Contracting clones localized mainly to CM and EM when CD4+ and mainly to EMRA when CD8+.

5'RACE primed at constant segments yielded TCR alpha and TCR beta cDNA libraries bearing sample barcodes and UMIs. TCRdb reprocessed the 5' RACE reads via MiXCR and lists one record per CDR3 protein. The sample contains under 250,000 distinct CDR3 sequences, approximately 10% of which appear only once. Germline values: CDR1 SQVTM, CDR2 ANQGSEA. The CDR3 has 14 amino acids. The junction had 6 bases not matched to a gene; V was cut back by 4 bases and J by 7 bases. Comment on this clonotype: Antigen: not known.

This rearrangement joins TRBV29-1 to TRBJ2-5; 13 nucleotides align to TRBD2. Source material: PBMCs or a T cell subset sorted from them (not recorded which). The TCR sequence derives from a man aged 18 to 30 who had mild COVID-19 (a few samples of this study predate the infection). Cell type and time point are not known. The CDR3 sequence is CSVGTSGGEGTQYF. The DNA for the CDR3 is TGCAGCGTTGGGACTAGCGGGGGAGAGGGGACCCAGTACTTC.